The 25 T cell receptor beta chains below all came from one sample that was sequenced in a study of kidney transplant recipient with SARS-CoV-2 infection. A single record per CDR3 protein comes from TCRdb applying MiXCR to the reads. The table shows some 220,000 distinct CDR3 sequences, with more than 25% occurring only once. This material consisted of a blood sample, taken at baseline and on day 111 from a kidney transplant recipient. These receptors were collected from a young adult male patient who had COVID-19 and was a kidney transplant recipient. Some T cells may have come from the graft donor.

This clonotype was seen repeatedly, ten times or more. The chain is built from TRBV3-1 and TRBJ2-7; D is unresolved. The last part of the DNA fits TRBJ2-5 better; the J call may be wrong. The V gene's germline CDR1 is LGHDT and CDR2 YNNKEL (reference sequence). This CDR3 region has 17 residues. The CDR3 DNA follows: TGTGCCAGCAGCAGGGCAGCTCCCATTTCTTTCTCTGAGACCCAGTACTTC. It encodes CASSRAAPISFSETQYF.

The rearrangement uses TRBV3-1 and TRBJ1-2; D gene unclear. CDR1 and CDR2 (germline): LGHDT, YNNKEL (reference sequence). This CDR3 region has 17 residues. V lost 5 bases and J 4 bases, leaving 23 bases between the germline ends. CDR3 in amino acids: CASSYGRTLRKTYGYTF. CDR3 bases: TGTGCCAGCAGCTATGGTCGCACCCTTCGAAAGACCTATGGCTACACCTTC.

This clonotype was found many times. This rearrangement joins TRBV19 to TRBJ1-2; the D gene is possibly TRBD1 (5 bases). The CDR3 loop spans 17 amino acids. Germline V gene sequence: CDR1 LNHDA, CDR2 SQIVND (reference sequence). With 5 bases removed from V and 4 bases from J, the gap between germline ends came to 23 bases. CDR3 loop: CASSCKRTNRKTYGYTF. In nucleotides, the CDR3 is TGTGCCAGTAGTTGTAAAAGGACAAATCGAAAGACCTATGGCTACACCTTC.

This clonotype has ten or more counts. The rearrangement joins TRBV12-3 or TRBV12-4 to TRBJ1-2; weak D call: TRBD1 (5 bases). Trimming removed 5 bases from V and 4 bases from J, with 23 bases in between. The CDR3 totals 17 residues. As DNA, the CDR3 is TGTGCCAGCAGTACGTCTGACAGCTTCCGAAAGACCTATGGCTACACCTTC. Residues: CASSTSDSFRKTYGYTF.

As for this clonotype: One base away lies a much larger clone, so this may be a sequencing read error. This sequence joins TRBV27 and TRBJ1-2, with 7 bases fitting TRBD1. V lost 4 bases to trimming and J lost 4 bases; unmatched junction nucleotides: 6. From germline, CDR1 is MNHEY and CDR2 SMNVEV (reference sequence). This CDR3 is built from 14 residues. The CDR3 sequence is CASSSTGSGYGYTF. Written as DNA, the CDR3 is TGTGCCAGCAGTTCGACAGGGAGCGGCTATGGCTACACCTTC.

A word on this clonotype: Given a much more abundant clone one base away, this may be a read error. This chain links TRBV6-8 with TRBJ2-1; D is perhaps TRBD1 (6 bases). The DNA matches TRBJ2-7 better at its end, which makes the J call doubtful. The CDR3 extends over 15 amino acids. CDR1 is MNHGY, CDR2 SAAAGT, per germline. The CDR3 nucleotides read TGTGCCAGCAGTTACTCCCCGGACAGTTTCAACGAGCAGTACTTC. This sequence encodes CASSYSPDSFNEQYF.

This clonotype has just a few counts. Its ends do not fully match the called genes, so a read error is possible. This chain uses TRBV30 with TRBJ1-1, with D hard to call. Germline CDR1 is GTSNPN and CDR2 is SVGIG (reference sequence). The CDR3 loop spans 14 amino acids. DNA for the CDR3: TGTGCATGGATAAGAAGCGGGGTGATCACTGAAGCTTTCTTT. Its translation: CAWIRSGVITEAFF.

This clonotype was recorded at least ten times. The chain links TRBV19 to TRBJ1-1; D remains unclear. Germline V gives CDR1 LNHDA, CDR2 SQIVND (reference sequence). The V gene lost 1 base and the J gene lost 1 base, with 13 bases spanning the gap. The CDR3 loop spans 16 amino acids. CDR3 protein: CASSIVTWGGNTEAFF. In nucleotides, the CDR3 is TGTGCCAGTAGTATAGTAACTTGGGGTGGGAACACTGAAGCTTTCTTT.

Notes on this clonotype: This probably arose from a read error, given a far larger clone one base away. CDR3: CSARERDYERYF. The CDR3 coding sequence is TGCAGTGCTAGAGAGCGGGACTACGAGCGGTACTTC. The J gene is TRBJ2-4, the V gene TRBV20-1; 7 nucleotides line up with TRBD2. CDR1 and CDR2 (germline): DFQATT, SNEGSKA (reference sequence). The CDR3 runs to 12 residues. The junction had 8 bases not matched to a gene; V was cut back by 0 bases and J by 15 bases.

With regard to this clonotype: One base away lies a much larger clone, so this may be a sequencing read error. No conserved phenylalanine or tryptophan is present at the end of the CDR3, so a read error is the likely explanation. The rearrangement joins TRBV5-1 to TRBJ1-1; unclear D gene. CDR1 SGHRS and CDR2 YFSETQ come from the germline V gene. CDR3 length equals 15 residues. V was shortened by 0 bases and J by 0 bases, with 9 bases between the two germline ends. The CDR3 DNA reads TGCGCCAGCAGCTTGGGGAGAAATATGAACACTGAAGCTTTCTAT. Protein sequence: CASSLGRNMNTEAFY.

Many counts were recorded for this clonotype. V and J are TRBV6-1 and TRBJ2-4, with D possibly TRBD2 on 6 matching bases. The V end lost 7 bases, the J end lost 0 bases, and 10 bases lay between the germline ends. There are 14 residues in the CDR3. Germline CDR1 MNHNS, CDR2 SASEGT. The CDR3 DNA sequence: TGTGCCAGCATTGCGGGACTAGCCAAAAACATTCAGTACTTC. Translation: CASIAGLAKNIQYF.

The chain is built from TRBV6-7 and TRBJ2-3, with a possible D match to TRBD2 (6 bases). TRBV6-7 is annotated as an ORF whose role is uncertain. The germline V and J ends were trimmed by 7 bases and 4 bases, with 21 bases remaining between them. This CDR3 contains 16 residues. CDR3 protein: CASNKKVGLFPDTQYF. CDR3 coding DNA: TGTGCCAGCAACAAAAAGGTGGGACTTTTTCCAGATACGCAGTATTTT.

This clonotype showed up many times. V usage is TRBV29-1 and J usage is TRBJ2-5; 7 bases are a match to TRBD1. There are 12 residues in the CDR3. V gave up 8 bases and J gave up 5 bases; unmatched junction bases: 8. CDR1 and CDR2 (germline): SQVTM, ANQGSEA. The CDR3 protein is CSPTGAGETQYF. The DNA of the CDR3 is TGCAGCCCCACAGGGGCAGGGGAGACCCAGTACTTC.

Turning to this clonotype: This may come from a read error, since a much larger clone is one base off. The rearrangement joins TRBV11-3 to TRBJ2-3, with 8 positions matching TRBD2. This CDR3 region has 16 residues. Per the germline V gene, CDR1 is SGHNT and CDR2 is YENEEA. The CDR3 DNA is TGTACCAGCAGCTTAGGAGAGCGGGAGATCCCAGATACGCAGTATTTT. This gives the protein CTSSLGEREIPDTQYF.

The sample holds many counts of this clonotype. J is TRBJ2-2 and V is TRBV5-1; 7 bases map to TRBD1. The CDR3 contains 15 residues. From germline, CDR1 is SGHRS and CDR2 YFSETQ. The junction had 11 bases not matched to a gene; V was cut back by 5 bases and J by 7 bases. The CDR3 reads CASSYEGGTGGELFF. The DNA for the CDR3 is TGCGCCAGCAGTTATGAAGGGGGCACTGGCGGGGAGCTGTTTTTT.

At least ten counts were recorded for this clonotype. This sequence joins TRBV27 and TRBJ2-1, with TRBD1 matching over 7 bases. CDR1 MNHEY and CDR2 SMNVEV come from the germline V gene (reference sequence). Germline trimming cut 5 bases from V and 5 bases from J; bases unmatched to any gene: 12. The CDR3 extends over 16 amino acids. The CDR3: CASSEFGDRHHNEQFF. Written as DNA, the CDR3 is TGTGCCAGCAGTGAGTTTGGGGACAGACACCACAATGAGCAGTTCTTC.

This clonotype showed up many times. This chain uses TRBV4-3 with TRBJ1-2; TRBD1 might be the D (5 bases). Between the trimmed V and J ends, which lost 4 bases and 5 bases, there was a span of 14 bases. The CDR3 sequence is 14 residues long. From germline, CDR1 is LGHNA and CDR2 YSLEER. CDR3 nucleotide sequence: TGCGCCAGCAGCCCTTTAGGGGATGTTTATGGCTACACCTTC. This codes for CASSPLGDVYGYTF.

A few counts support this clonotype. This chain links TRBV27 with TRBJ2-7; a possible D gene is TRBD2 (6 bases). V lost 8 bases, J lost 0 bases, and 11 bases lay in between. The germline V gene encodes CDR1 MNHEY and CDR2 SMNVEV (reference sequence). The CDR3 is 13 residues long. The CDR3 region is CASGRTGSYEQYF. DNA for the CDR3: TGTGCCAGCGGGAGGACGGGCTCCTACGAGCAGTACTTC.

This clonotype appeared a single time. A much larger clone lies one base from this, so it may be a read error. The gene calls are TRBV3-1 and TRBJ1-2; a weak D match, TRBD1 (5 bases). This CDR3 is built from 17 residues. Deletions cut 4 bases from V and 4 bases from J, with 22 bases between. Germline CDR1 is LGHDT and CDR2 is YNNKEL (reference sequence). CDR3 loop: CASSRKDTFRKTYGYTF. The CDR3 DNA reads TGTGCCAGCAGCCGGAAGGACACCTTTCGAAAGACCTATGGCTACACCTTC.

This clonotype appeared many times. The CDR3 DNA reads as TGTGGCAAGCAGGGCAGGATAACACAAAGTCGGGCCAACGTCCTGACTTTC. Protein sequence: CGKQGRITQSRANVLTF. The chain has TRBV8-2 and TRBJ2-6; TRBD1 reflects the table's D call only, with no check against the DNA. TRBV8-2 is assigned pseudogene status. The CDR3 is 17 residues long.

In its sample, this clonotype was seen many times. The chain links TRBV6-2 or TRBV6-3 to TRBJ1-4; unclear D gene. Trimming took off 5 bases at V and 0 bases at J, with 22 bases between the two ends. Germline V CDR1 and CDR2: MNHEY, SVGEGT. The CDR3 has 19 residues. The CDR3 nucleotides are TGTGCCAGCAGTCACCTGATAGGAGGAGGGCCTGCAACTAATGAAAAACTGTTTTTT. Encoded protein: CASSHLIGGGPATNEKLFF.

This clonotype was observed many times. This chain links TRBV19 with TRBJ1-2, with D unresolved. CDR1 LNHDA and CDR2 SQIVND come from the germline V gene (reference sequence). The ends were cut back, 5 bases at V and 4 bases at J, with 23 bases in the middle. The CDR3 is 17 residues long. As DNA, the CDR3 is TGTGCCAGTAGTGCGTTAGCGACAAATCGAAAGACCTATGGCTACACCTTC. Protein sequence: CASSALATNRKTYGYTF.

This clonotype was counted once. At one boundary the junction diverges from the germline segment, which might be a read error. CDR3 sequence reads: CAWSVRTGGWTDAQYF. DNA for the CDR3: TGTGCCTGGAGTGTACGGACAGGGGGTTGGACAGATGCGCAGTATTTT. The V gene is TRBV30, the J gene TRBJ2-3; 10 bases match TRBD1. The CDR3 runs 16 residues. Germline values: CDR1 GTSNPN, CDR2 SVGIG (reference sequence).

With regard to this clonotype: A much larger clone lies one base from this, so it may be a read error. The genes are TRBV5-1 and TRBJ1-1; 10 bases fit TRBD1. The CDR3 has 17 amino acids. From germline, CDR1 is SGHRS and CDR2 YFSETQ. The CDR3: CASSPRQGATLNTEASF. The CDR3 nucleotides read TGCGCCAGCAGCCCCCGACAGGGGGCTACCCTTAACACTGAAGCTTCCTTT.

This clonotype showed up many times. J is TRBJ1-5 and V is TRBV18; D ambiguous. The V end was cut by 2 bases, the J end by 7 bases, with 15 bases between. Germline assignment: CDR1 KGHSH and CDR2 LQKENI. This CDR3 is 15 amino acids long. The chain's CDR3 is CASSPSGSMGQPQHF. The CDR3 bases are TGTGCCAGCTCACCATCCGGGTCCATGGGGCAGCCCCAGCATTTT.